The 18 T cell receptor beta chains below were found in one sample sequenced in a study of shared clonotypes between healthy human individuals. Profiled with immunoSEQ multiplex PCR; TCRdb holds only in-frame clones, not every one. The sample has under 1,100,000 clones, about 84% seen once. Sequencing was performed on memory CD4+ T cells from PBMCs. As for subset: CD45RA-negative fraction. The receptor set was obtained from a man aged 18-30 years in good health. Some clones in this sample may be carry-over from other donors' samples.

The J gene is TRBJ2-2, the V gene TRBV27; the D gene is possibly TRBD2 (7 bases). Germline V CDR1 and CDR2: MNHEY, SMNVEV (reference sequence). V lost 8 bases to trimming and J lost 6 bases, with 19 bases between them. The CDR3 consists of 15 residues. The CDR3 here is CASLFRGGYAGELFF. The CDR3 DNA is TGTGCCAGCCTCTTTAGGGGGGGTTACGCCGGGGAGCTGTTTTTT.

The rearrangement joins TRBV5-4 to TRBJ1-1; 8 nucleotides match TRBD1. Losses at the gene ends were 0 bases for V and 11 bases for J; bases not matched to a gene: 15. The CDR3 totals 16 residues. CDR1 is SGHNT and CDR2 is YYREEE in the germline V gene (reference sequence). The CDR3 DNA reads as TGTGCCAGCAGCTTGGGGGGACAGGATCCGAACCTCCAGGCTTTCTTT. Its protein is CASSLGGQDPNLQAFF.

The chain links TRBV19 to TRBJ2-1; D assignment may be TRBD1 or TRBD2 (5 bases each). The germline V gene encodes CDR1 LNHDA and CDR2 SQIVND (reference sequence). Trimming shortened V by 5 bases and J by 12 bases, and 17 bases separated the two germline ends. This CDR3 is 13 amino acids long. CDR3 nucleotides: TGTGCCAGTAGTCCATCTACCGGGACCCGGCAGTTCTTC. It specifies CASSPSTGTRQFF.

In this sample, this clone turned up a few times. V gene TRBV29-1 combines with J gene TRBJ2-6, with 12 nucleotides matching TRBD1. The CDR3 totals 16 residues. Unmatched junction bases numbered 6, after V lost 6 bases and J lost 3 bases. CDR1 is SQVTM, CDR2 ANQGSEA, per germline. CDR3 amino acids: CSVPGTGGGGANVLTF. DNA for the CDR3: TGCAGCGTGCCCGGGACAGGGGGCGGTGGGGCCAACGTCCTGACTTTC.

CDR3 in amino acids: CASSPRTPQETQYF. As DNA, the CDR3 is TGTGCCAGCAGCCCGAGGACACCCCAAGAGACCCAGTACTTC. V gene TRBV7-8 combines with J gene TRBJ2-5; D perhaps matches TRBD1 (5 bases). This CDR3 has 14 residues. The V end was cut by 5 bases, the J end by 1 base, with 11 bases between. Germline lookup yields CDR1 SGHVS and CDR2 FQNEAQ.

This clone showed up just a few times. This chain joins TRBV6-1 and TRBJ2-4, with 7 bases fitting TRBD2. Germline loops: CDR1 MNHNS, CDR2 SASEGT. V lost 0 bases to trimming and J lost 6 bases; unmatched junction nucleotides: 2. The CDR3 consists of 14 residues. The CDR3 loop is CASSEAGGGNIQYF. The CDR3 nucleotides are TGTGCCAGCAGTGAAGCGGGCGGGGGAAACATTCAGTACTTC.

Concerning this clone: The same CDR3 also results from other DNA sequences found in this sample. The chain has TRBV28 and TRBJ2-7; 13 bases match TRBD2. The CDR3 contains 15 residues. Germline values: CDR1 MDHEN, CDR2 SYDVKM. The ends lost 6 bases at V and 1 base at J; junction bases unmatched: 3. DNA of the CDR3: TGTGCCAGCAGCTTACTAGCGGGAGGGTCCTACGAGCAGTACTTC. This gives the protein CASSLLAGGSYEQYF.

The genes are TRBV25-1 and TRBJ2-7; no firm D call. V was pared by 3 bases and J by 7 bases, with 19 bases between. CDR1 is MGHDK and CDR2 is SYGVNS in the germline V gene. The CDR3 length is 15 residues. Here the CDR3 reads CASSDTPGYRGEQYF. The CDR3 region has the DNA TGTGCCAGCAGTGACACTCCCGGTTACCGTGGGGAGCAGTACTTC.

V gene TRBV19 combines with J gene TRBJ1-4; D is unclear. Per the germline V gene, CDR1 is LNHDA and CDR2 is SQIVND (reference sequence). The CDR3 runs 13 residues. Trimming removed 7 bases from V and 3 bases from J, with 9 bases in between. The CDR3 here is CASKVRANEKLFF. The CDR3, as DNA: TGTGCCAGTAAGGTGCGGGCTAATGAAAAACTGTTTTTT. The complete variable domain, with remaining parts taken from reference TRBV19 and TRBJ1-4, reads DGGITQSPKYLFRKEGQNVTLSCEQNLNHDAMYWYRQDPGQGLRLIYYSQIVNDFQKGDIAEGYSVSREKKESFPLTVTSAQKNPTAFYLCASKVRANEKLFFGSGTQLSVL.

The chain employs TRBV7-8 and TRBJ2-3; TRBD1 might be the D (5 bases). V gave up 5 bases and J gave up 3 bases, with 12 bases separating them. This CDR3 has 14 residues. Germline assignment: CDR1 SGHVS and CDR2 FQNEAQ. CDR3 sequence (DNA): TGTGCCAGCAGCACCAGGGAATGGACAGATACGCAGTATTTT. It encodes CASSTREWTDTQYF.

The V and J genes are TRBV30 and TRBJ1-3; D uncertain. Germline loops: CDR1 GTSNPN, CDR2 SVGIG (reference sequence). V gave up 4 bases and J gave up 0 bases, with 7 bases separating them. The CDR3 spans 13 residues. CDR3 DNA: TGTGCCTGGACCCGGACCTCTGGAAACACCATATATTTT. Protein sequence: CAWTRTSGNTIYF.

The CDR3 DNA reads as TGTGCCAGCCGAACAGGAGCGGCCTACGAGCAGTACTTC. This sequence encodes CASRTGAAYEQYF. The chain joins TRBV28 to TRBJ2-7; D may match TRBD1 or TRBD2 (5 bases each). V was clipped by 8 bases and J by 2 bases, with 13 bases between them. This CDR3 has 13 residues. In germline, CDR1 is MDHEN, CDR2 SYDVKM.

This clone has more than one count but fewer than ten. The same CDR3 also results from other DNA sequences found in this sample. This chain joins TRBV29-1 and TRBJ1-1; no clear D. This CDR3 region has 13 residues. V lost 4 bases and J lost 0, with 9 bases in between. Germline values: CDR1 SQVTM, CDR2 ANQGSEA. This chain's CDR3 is CSVVSGLNTEAFF. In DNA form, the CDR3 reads TGCAGCGTTGTTTCCGGTTTGAACACTGAAGCTTTCTTT.

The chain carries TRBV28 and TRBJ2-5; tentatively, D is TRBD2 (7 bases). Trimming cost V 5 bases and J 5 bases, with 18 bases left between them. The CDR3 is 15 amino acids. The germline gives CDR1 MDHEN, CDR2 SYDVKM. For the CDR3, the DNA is TGTGCCAGCAGTCCCATGGGGGCGCGGGGGGAGACCCAGTACTTC. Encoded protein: CASSPMGARGETQYF. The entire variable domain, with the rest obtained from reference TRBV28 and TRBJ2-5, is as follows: DVKVTQSSRYLVKRTGEKVFLECVQDMDHENMFWYRQDPGLGLRLIYFSYDVKMKEKGDIPEGYSVSREKKERFSLILESASTNQTSMYLCASSPMGARGETQYFGPGTRLLVL.

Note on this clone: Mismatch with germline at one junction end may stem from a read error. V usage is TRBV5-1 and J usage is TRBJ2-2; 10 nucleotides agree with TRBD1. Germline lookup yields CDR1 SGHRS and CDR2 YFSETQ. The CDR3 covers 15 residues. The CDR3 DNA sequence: TGCGCCAGCAGCGGCGACAGGGGGCCAACCGGGGAGCTGATTTTT. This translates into CASSGDRGPTGELIF.

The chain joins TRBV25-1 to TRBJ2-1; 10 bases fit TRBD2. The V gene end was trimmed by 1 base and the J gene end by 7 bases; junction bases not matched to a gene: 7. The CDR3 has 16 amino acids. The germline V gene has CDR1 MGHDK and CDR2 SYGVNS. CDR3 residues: CASSEWASGGRNEQFF. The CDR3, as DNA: TGTGCCAGCAGTGAATGGGCTAGCGGGGGAAGGAATGAGCAGTTCTTC.

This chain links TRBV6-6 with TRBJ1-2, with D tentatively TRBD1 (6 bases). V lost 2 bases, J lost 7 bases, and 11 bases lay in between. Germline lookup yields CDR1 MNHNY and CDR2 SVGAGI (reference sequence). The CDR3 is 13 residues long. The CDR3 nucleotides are TGTGCCAGCAGTTACGGGGGCGTGGGTGGCTACACCTTC. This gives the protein CASSYGGVGGYTF.

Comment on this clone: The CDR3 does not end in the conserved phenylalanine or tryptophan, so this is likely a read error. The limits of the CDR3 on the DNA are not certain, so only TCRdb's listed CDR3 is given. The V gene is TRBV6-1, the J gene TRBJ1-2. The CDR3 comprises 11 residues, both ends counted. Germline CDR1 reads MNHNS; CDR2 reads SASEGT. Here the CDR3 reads CASSEALGQIL.